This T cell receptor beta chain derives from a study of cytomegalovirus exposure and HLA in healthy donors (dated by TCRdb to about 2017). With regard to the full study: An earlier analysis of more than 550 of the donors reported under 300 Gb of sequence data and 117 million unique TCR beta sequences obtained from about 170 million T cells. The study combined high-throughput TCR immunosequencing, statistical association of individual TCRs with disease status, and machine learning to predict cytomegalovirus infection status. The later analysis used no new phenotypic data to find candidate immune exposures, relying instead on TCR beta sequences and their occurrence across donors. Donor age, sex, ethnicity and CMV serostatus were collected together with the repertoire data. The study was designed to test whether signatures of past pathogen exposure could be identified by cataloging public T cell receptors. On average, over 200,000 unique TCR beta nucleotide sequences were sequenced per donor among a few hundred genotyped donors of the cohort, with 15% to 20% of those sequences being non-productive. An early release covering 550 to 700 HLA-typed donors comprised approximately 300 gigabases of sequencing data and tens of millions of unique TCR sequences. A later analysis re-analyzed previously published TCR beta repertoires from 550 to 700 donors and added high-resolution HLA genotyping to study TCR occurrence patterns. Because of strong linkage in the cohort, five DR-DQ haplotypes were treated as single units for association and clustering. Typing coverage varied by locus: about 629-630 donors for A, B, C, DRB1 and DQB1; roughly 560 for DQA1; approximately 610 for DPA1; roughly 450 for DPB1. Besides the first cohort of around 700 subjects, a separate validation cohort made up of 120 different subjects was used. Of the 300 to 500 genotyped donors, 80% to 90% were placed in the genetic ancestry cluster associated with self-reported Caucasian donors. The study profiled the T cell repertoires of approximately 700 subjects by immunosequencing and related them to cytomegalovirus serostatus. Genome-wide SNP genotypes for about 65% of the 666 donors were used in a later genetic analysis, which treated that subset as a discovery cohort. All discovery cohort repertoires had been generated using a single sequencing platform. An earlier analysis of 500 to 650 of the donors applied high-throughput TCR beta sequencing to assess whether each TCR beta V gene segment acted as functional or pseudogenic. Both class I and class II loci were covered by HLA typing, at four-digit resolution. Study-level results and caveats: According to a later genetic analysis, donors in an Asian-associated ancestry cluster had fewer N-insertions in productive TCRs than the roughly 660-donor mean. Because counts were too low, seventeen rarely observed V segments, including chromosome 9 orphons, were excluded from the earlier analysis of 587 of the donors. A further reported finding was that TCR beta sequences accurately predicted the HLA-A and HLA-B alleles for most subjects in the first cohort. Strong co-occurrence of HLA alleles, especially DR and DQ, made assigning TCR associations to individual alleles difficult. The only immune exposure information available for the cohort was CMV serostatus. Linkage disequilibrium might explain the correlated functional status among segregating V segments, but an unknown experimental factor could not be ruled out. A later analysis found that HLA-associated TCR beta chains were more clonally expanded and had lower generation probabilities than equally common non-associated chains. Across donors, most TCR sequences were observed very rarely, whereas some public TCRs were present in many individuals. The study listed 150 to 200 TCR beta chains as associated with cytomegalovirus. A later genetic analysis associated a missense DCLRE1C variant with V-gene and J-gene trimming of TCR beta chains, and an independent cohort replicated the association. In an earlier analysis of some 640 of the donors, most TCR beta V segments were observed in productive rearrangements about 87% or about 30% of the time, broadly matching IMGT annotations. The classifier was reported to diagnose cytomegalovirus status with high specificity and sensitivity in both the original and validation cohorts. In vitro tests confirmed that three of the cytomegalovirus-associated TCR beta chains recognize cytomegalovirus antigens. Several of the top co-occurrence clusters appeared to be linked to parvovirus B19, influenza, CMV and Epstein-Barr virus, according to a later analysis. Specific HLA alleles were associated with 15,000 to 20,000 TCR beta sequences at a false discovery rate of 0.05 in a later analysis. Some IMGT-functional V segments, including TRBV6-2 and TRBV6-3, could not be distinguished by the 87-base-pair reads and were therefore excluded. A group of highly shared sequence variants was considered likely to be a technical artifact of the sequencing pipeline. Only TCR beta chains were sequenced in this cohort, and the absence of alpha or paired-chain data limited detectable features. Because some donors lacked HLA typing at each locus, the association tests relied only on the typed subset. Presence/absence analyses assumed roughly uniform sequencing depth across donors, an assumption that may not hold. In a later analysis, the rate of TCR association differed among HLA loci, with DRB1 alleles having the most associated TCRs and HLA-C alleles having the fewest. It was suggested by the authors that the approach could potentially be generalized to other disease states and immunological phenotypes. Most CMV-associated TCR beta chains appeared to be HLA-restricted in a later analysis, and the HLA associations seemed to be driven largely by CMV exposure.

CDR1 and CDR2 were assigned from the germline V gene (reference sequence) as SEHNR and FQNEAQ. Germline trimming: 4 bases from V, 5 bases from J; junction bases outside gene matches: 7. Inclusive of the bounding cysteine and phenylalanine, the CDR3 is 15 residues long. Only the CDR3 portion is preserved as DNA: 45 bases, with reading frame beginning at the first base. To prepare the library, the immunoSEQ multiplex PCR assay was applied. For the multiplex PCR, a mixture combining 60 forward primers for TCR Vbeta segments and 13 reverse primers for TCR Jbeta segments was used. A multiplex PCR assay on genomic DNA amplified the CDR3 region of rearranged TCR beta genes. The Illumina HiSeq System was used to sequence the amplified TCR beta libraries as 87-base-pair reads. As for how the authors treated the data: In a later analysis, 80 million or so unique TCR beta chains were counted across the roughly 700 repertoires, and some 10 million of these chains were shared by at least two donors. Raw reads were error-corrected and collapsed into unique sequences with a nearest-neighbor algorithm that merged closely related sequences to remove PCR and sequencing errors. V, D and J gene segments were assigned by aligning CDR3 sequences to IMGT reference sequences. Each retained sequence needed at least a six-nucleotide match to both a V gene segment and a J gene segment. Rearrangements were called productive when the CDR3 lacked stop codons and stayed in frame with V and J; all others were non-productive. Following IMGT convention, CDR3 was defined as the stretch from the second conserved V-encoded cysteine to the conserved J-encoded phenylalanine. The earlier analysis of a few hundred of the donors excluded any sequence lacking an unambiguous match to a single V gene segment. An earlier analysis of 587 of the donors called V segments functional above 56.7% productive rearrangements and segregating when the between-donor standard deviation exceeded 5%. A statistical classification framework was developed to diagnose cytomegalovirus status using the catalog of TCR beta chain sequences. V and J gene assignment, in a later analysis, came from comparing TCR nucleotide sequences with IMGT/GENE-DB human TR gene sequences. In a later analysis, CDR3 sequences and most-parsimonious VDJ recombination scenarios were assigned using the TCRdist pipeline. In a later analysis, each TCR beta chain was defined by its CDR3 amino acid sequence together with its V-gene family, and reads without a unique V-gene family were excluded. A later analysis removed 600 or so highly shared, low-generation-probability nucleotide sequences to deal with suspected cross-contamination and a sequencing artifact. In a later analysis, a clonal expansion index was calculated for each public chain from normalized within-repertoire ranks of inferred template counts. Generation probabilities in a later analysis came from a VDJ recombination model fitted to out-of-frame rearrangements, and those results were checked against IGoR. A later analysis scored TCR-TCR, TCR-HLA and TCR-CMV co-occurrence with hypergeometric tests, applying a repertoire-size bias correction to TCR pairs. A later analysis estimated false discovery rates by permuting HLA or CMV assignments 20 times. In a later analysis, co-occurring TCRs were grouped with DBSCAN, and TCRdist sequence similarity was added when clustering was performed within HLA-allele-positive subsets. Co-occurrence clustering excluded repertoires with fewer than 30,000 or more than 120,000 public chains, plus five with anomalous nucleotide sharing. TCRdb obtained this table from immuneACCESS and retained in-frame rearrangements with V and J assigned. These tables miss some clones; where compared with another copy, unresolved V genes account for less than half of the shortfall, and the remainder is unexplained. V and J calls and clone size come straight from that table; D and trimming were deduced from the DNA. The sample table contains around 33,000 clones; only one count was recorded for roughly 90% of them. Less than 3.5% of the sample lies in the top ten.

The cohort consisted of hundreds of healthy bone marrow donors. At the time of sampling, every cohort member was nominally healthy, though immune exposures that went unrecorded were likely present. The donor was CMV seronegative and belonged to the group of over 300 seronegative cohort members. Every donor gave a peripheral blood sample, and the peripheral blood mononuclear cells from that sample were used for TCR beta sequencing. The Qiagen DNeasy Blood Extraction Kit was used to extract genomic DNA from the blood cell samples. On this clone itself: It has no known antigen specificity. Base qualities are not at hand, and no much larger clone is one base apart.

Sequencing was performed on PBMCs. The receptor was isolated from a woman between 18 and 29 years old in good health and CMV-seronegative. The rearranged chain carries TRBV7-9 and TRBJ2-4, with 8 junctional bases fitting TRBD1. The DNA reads TGTGCCAGCAGCTCTCTACAGGGGGTGGAAAACATTCAGTACTTC. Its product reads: CASSSLQGVENIQYF. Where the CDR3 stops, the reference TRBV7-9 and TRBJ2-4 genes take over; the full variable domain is DTGVSQNPRHKITKRGQNVTFRCDPISEHNRLYWYRQTLGQGPEFLTYFQNEAQLEKSRLLSDRFSAERPKGSFSTLEIQRTEQGDSAMYLCASSSLQGVENIQYFGAGTRLSVL.